These 22 T cell receptor beta chains were sequenced from one sample in a study of T cell responses to AZD1222 COVID-19 vaccine. TCRdb's table, derived via immunoSEQ multiplex PCR, lists solely in-frame clones and lacks some. The repertoire holds nearly 200,000 clones, with 85% to 95% as singletons. Sequencing was performed on peripheral blood, taken 28 days after the second AZD1222 dose. Source of these receptors: an adult who received the AZD1222 COVID-19 vaccine.

The chain carries TRBV27 and TRBJ1-2, with D perhaps TRBD1 (5 bases). The germline V gene has CDR1 MNHEY and CDR2 SMNVEV (reference sequence). The CDR3 contains 15 residues. Deletions cut 5 bases from V and 4 bases from J, with 17 bases between. DNA of the CDR3: TGTGCCAGCAGTGACGGGACCGACTCAGCCTATGGCTACACCTTC. The encoded protein is CASSDGTDSAYGYTF.

This chain joins TRBV7-9 and TRBJ1-1; D is uncertain. CDR3 size: 15 residues. Germline CDR1 is SEHNR and CDR2 is FQNEAQ (reference sequence). Trimming removed 5 bases from V and 0 bases from J, with 13 bases in between. CDR3 amino acids: CASSRGNSMNTEAFF. Written as DNA, the CDR3 is TGTGCCAGCAGCCGTGGTAACAGCATGAACACTGAAGCTTTCTTT.

The CDR3, as DNA: TGTGCCAGCAGCTTGAGGGCGAGCGGGACAAGCTTCTCCTATAATTCACCCCTCCACTTT. Residues: CASSLRASGTSFSYNSPLHF. The chain has TRBV5-5 and TRBJ1-6; D is perhaps TRBD1 (6 bases). This CDR3 comprises 20 residues. Trimming left V 1 base short and J 0 bases short, with 20 bases between. The germline V gene encodes CDR1 SGHKS and CDR2 YYEKEE (reference sequence).

The gene calls are TRBV6-1 and TRBJ1-1, with D uncertain. Trimming cost V 1 base and J 1 base, with 4 bases left between them. The CDR3 is 13 amino acids. Germline CDR1 reads MNHNS; CDR2 reads SASEGT. CDR3 coding DNA: TGTGCCAGCAGTGAAGACGAGAACACTGAAGCTTTCTTT. Protein product: CASSEDENTEAFF.

This clone was counted a single time. The V and J genes are TRBV6-1 and TRBJ2-5; TRBD2 matches at 7 bases. After removal of 3 bases from V and 7 bases from J, the junction contained 5 bases not matched to a gene. The CDR3 spans 13 residues. Germline-derived CDR1 and CDR2 are MNHNS and SASEGT. In DNA form, the CDR3 reads TGTGCCAGCAGTGACGGACTAGTGGGGACCCAGTACTTC. Protein sequence: CASSDGLVGTQYF.

V gene TRBV25-1 combines with J gene TRBJ1-2; 7 positions agree with TRBD1. This CDR3 spans 16 amino acids. Trimming took 0 bases from V and 4 from J; bases not matched to a gene: 8. Germline V gene lookup returns CDR1 MGHDK and CDR2 SYGVNS. The CDR3 loop reads CASSEYPTGQGYGYTF. DNA of the CDR3: TGTGCCAGCAGTGAATATCCGACAGGGCAGGGCTATGGCTACACCTTC.

This chain links TRBV2 with TRBJ1-3; 8 bases fit TRBD1. This CDR3 spans 16 amino acids. V shed 6 bases and J 0 bases; nucleotides not matched to a gene: 7. Germline lookup yields CDR1 SNHLY and CDR2 FYNNEI. CDR3 in DNA: TGTGCCAGCAGGACCGGGACAGGTGCCTCTGGAAACACCATATATTTT. Its translation is CASRTGTGASGNTIYF.

This clone was detected once. V gene TRBV23-1 combines with J gene TRBJ1-4; 8 bases align to TRBD1. TRBV23-1 is placed among ORFs of uncertain function. With V trimmed by 4 bases and J by 8 bases, 9 bases remained unmatched. The CDR3 has 15 amino acids. CDR3 DNA: TGCGCCAGCAGTCGAGGAGACAGGGGTCAGGAAAAACTGTTTTTT. Protein product: CASSRGDRGQEKLFF.

This sequence joins TRBV25-1 and TRBJ2-1, with 9 bases that match TRBD2. Germline CDR1 is MGHDK and CDR2 is SYGVNS. The CDR3 is 15 amino acids. V was pared by 2 bases and J by 2 bases, with 1 base of the junction left unmatched. The DNA for the CDR3 is TGTGCCAGCAGTGAAGGCGGGGGGGCCTACAATGAGCAGTTCTTC. Translated, it gives CASSEGGGAYNEQFF. Filled out from reference TRBV25-1 and TRBJ2-1, the complete variable domain reads EADIYQTPRYLVIGTGKKITLECSQTMGHDKMYWYQQDPGMELHLIHYSYGVNSTEKGDLSSESTVSRIRTEHFPLTLESARPSHTSQYLCASSEGGGAYNEQFFGPGTRLTVL.

The chain recombines TRBV28 with TRBJ1-3; TRBD1 agrees at 10 bases. Germline values: CDR1 MDHEN, CDR2 SYDVKM. The CDR3 length is 19 residues. V shed 1 base and J 0 bases; nucleotides not matched to a gene: 9. The CDR3 loop is CASSLYGTGVTRSGNTIYF. As DNA, the CDR3 is TGTGCCAGCAGTTTATATGGGACAGGGGTCACCCGCTCTGGAAACACCATATATTTT.

The rearrangement joins TRBV15 to TRBJ1-1, with unresolved D. The CDR3 has 16 residues. Germline V gene data show CDR1 as LNHNV and CDR2 as YYDKDF (reference sequence). The germline V and J ends were trimmed by 0 bases and 10 bases, with 21 bases remaining between them. The CDR3 DNA reads as TGTGCCACCAGCAGAGATATTGACACCGGTCGCGCTATAGCTTTCTTT. It specifies CATSRDIDTGRAIAFF.

The chain is built from TRBV4-1 and TRBJ1-3; perhaps TRBD1 as D (5 bases). The CDR3 covers 16 residues. V gave up 1 base and J gave up 0 bases, with 10 bases separating them. Germline-derived CDR1 and CDR2 are MGHRA and YSYEKL. CDR3: CASSQVGTASGNTIYF. The CDR3 DNA reads as TGCGCCAGCAGCCAAGTAGGGACGGCCTCTGGAAACACCATATATTTT.

V is TRBV6-5 and J is TRBJ1-1; D gene uncertain. The length of the CDR3 is 13 residues. CDR1 is MNHEY, CDR2 SVGAGI, per germline. V lost 5 bases to trimming and J lost 2 bases, with 9 bases between them. The CDR3 loop is CASSQYQNTEAFF. For the CDR3, the DNA is TGTGCCAGCAGTCAATACCAAAACACTGAAGCTTTCTTT.

The chain recombines TRBV28 with TRBJ2-7; D is undetermined. V was pared by 5 bases and J by 1 base, with 18 bases between. Germline V lookup: CDR1 MDHEN, CDR2 SYDVKM. This CDR3 is built from 16 residues. CDR3 protein: CASSPNPGRKSYEQYF. The DNA of the CDR3 is TGTGCCAGCAGTCCCAATCCCGGGCGGAAATCCTACGAGCAGTACTTC.

The chain uses TRBV9 and TRBJ1-5; a weak D match, TRBD1 (5 bases). Trimming cost V 0 bases and J 4 bases, with 11 bases left between them. The CDR3 runs 15 residues. From germline, CDR1 is SGDLS and CDR2 YYNGEE. The CDR3 reads CASSVGGDVNQPQHF. CDR3 DNA: TGTGCCAGCAGCGTAGGCGGGGACGTAAATCAGCCCCAGCATTTT.

This clone appeared a single time. This chain uses TRBV12-3 or TRBV12-4 with TRBJ1-1, with unresolved D. The CDR3 length is 11 residues. V was clipped by 3 bases and J by 4 bases, with 3 bases between them. The CDR3, as DNA: TGTGCCAGCAGTTTTGCCACTGAAGCTTTCTTT. Encoded protein: CASSFATEAFF.

J is TRBJ1-1 and V is TRBV10-2; a possible D gene is TRBD1 (5 bases). Germline lookup yields CDR1 WSHSY and CDR2 SAAADI. The ends were cut back, 11 bases at V and 0 bases at J, with 13 bases in the middle. This CDR3 is built from 13 residues. CDR3 amino acids: CAARDPMNTEAFF. In nucleotides, the CDR3 is TGCGCCGCCCGGGACCCTATGAACACTGAAGCTTTCTTT.

V usage is TRBV3-1 (or the pseudogene TRBV3-2) and J usage is TRBJ2-6; D call uncertain. CDR1 and CDR2 (germline): LGHDT, YNNKEL (reference sequence). CDR3 length: 16 amino acids. The V and J ends lost 4 bases and 0 bases respectively, with 10 bases between them. This CDR3 is CASSPYLTSGANVLTF. The CDR3 DNA sequence: TGTGCCAGCAGCCCCTACCTCACCTCTGGGGCCAACGTCCTGACTTTC.

This clone was seen only once. V gene TRBV19 combines with J gene TRBJ1-5; no reliable D call. Between the trimmed V and J ends, which lost 9 bases and 3 bases, there was a span of 15 bases. The length of the CDR3 is 14 residues. Germline CDR1 reads LNHDA; CDR2 reads SQIVND (reference sequence). CDR3 loop: CASEPRAFNQPQHF. CDR3 nucleotide sequence: TGTGCCAGCGAACCCCGGGCCTTCAATCAGCCCCAGCATTTT. Filled out from reference TRBV19 and TRBJ1-5, the complete variable domain reads DGGITQSPKYLFRKEGQNVTLSCEQNLNHDAMYWYRQDPGQGLRLIYYSQIVNDFQKGDIAEGYSVSREKKESFPLTVTSAQKNPTAFYLCASEPRAFNQPQHFGDGTRLSIL.

This clone showed up just a few times. The chain carries TRBV2 and TRBJ2-7; 8 bases map to TRBD1. Germline CDR1 SNHLY, CDR2 FYNNEI. The CDR3 covers 13 residues. Losses at the gene ends were 4 bases for V and 9 bases for J; bases not matched to a gene: 8. CDR3 DNA sequence: TGTGCCAGCAGTGTCCAGGACAGGGTTATGCAGTACTTC. Protein product: CASSVQDRVMQYF.

The chain employs TRBV5-1 and TRBJ2-7; D is undetermined. The CDR3 spans 14 residues. CDR1 and CDR2 from the germline V gene are SGHRS and YFSETQ. The germline V and J ends were trimmed by 6 bases and 0 bases, with 13 bases remaining between them. The CDR3 sequence: CASNGAPNSYEQYF. The CDR3 DNA sequence: TGCGCCAGCAACGGAGCCCCTAACTCCTACGAGCAGTACTTC.

The gene calls are TRBV20-1 and TRBJ1-5, with D unclear. Trimming cost V 3 bases and J 0 bases, with 12 bases left between them. Germline-derived CDR1 and CDR2 are DFQATT and SNEGSKA (reference sequence). This CDR3 contains 15 residues. The CDR3 region has the DNA TGCAGTGCTAGTCCCACAGATTATAGCAATCAGCCCCAGCATTTT. Its protein is CSASPTDYSNQPQHF.